The 26 T cell receptor beta chains below all came from one sample that was sequenced in a study of blood T cell repertoires in COVID-19. The repertoire was sequenced with immunoSEQ multiplex PCR; TCRdb's copy has only in-frame clones and lacks some. The data show 200,000 or so clones, with 65% to 85% seen just once and over 5% held by the top ten. The sample consisted of peripheral blood. Source of these receptors: a woman in her twenties or thirties with acute or convalescent COVID-19.

The chain employs TRBV5-1 and TRBJ1-4; TRBD1 is a possible D gene (6 bases). Germline CDR1 is SGHRS and CDR2 is YFSETQ. V shed 1 base and J shed 11 bases, with 18 bases lying between them. This CDR3 has 15 residues. In DNA, the CDR3 is TGCGCCAGCAGCTTGAAGGTGGACAGCTCTCGGAAACTGTTTTTT. This gives the protein CASSLKVDSSRKLFF. The full variable domain, its missing parts supplied by reference TRBV5-1 and TRBJ1-4, is KAGVTQTPRYLIKTRGQQVTLSCSPISGHRSVSWYQQTPGQGLQFLFEYFSETQRNKGNFPGRFSGRQFSNSRSEMNVSTLELGDSALYLCASSLKVDSSRKLFFGSGTQLSVL.

This chain links TRBV19 with TRBJ2-2, with D perhaps matching TRBD2 (6 bases). The V and J ends lost 8 bases and 0 bases respectively, with 19 bases between them. The germline gives CDR1 LNHDA, CDR2 SQIVND (reference sequence). There are 17 residues in the CDR3. The DNA of the CDR3 is TGTGCCAGTGCCAAAGACCCTCGCGGGGCGAACACCGGGGAGCTGTTTTTT. Amino acid sequence: CASAKDPRGANTGELFF.

This chain links TRBV29-1 with TRBJ2-3; 7 bases are shared with TRBD2. The CDR3 spans 15 residues. The germline CDR1 and CDR2 sequences are SQVTM and ANQGSEA. Trimming at V came to 6 bases and at J to 0 bases, leaving 9 bases not matched to a gene. Written as DNA, the CDR3 is TGCAGCGTGGCTTGGGGCGGGAGAAGCACAGATACGCAGTATTTT. This gives the protein CSVAWGGRSTDTQYF.

The chain recombines TRBV6-2 or TRBV6-3 with TRBJ1-5; tentatively, D is TRBD1 (5 bases). The germline CDR1 and CDR2 sequences are MNHEY and SVGEGT. The V and J ends lost 5 bases and 2 bases respectively, with 10 bases between them. The CDR3 extends over 14 amino acids. CDR3 residues: CASSRQSGNQPQHF. CDR3 nucleotides: TGTGCCAGCAGTCGACAGTCTGGCAATCAGCCCCAGCATTTT.

This chain joins TRBV11-2 and TRBJ1-3; D is unclear. Looked up from germline, CDR1 is SGHAT and CDR2 is FQNNGV. This CDR3 has 13 residues. Deletions cut 6 bases from V and 9 bases from J, with 15 bases between. The CDR3 region is CASSTGYLGTIYF. The CDR3 DNA reads as TGTGCCAGCAGTACGGGGTATCTCGGCACCATATATTTT.

This chain connects TRBV5-1 to TRBJ2-3; TRBD2 matches 9 bases. Germline V CDR1 and CDR2: SGHRS, YFSETQ. The length of the CDR3 is 16 residues. V trimming: 4 bases; J trimming: 6 bases; junction bases outside the gene matches: 12. The CDR3 DNA reads TGCGCCAGCAGCCCCGTCGCGGGGGGGGTCCAGGATACGCAGTATTTT. Its protein is CASSPVAGGVQDTQYF.

This clone was observed a handful of times. The chain carries TRBV2 and TRBJ1-5, with a tentative D call TRBD1 (5 bases). V lost 3 bases to trimming and J lost 4 bases, with 13 bases between them. From germline, CDR1 is SNHLY and CDR2 FYNNEI. CDR3 length equals 15 residues. Here the CDR3 DNA reads TGTGCCAGCAGTGACTCGCAGGGTAGGAATCAGCCCCAGCATTTT. This translates into CASSDSQGRNQPQHF.

The rearrangement links TRBV19 to TRBJ1-2; TRBD1 agrees at 9 bases. Germline assignment: CDR1 LNHDA and CDR2 SQIVND (reference sequence). V was pared by 9 bases and J by 4 bases, with 9 bases of the junction left unmatched. The CDR3 has 14 amino acids. CDR3 coding DNA: TGTGCCAGCCGCACAGGGGGCAGTAGCTATGGCTACACCTTC. It translates to CASRTGGSSYGYTF.

The genes are TRBV5-1 and TRBJ1-1; no reliable D call. In germline, CDR1 is SGHRS, CDR2 YFSETQ. Trimming cost V 4 bases and J 2 bases, with 12 bases left between them. The CDR3 loop spans 14 amino acids. CDR3 amino acids: CASSPIAGNTEAFF. The CDR3 region has the DNA TGCGCCAGCAGCCCGATTGCAGGAAACACTGAAGCTTTCTTT.

The rearrangement joins TRBV10-3 to TRBJ1-1; D remains ambiguous. Germline V gene lookup returns CDR1 ENHRY and CDR2 SYGVKD. Between the trimmed V and J ends, which lost 10 bases and 0 bases, there was a span of 12 bases. The CDR3 length is 13 residues. The CDR3 sequence is CATHSGLNTEAFF. DNA for the CDR3: TGTGCCACTCATAGCGGACTGAACACTGAAGCTTTCTTT.

This clone has only one observation. V gene TRBV6-5 combines with J gene TRBJ1-1, with a possible D match to TRBD1 (5 bases). V lost 6 bases and J lost 7, with 9 bases in between. The germline V gene has CDR1 MNHEY and CDR2 SVGAGI. This CDR3 comprises 11 residues. The CDR3 here is CASRFGGEAFF. CDR3 DNA: TGTGCCAGCAGGTTCGGGGGTGAAGCTTTCTTT.

This clone was counted only a few times. J is TRBJ1-6 and V is TRBV23-1; TRBD1 might be the D (5 bases). TRBV23-1 is known as an ORF, though its function is uncertain. The CDR3 is made up of 16 amino acids. Trimming pared 10 bases from V and 3 bases from J, leaving 19 bases between. CDR3 protein: CANKNRCEDYNSPLHF. The CDR3 DNA reads TGCGCCAACAAGAACAGGTGTGAAGACTATAATTCACCCCTCCACTTT.

This chain connects TRBV18 to TRBJ1-1, with D perhaps matching TRBD1 (5 bases). V was shortened by 5 bases and J by 0 bases, with 10 bases between the two germline ends. The CDR3 contains 14 residues. Germline values: CDR1 KGHSH, CDR2 LQKENI. CDR3 in amino acids: CASSVKTVNTEAFF. CDR3 coding DNA: TGTGCCAGCTCAGTAAAGACAGTGAACACTGAAGCTTTCTTT.

The gene calls are TRBV9 and TRBJ2-3, with D maybe TRBD2 (5 bases). Trimming took off 4 bases at V and 0 bases at J, with 12 bases between the two ends. This CDR3 is built from 15 residues. Germline CDR1 SGDLS, CDR2 YYNGEE. The CDR3: CASSKEGSSTDTQYF. CDR3 coding DNA: TGTGCCAGCAGCAAAGAGGGAAGTAGCACAGATACGCAGTATTTT.

This clone appeared a single time. The V gene is TRBV6-6, the J gene TRBJ2-7, with D perhaps matching TRBD1 (7 bases). CDR1 is MNHNY and CDR2 is SVGAGI in the germline V gene (reference sequence). The germline V and J ends were trimmed by 5 bases and 4 bases, with 12 bases remaining between them. This CDR3 is built from 13 residues. CDR3 sequence (DNA): TGTGCCAGCAGTCCGACAGGGACTTACGAGCAGTACTTC. Its protein product is CASSPTGTYEQYF.

The genes are TRBV4-3 and TRBJ1-2, with D possibly TRBD1 on 5 matching bases. The germline V and J ends were trimmed by 1 base and 6 bases, with 12 bases remaining between them. The CDR3 spans 14 residues. CDR1 is LGHNA, CDR2 YSLEER, per germline. The CDR3 is CASSQGGRGDGYTF. CDR3 DNA: TGCGCCAGCAGCCAAGGAGGAAGGGGCGATGGCTACACCTTC.

This clone appeared a few times. The chain joins TRBV5-1 to TRBJ2-7; tentative D call: TRBD2 (6 bases). Germline CDR1 SGHRS, CDR2 YFSETQ. The CDR3 is 14 amino acids. Trimming took 4 bases from V and 3 from J, leaving 14 bases between them. The chain's CDR3 is CASSPRTIGYEQYF. For the CDR3, the DNA is TGCGCCAGCAGCCCCCGGACTATCGGCTACGAGCAGTACTTC.

This clone has a handful of counts. V and J are TRBV6-1 and TRBJ2-7, with D uncertain. Germline V gives CDR1 MNHNS, CDR2 SASEGT. V lost 1 base and J lost 4, with 5 bases in between. This CDR3 spans 12 amino acids. DNA for the CDR3: TGTGCCAGCAGTGAAGGCGGATACGAGCAGTACTTC. Translating it yields CASSEGGYEQYF.

The chain employs TRBV4-3 and TRBJ2-7; D is possibly TRBD2 (5 bases). Trimming pared 0 bases from V and 3 bases from J, leaving 12 bases between. The CDR3 loop spans 15 amino acids. Germline CDR1 is LGHNA and CDR2 is YSLEER. This chain's CDR3 is CASSQERVQGYEQYF. The CDR3 region has the DNA TGCGCCAGCAGCCAAGAGAGGGTACAAGGCTACGAGCAGTACTTC.

The CDR3: CASSSGTSGGQETQYF. The CDR3 DNA sequence: TGTGCCAGTAGTAGTGGGACTAGCGGGGGCCAAGAGACCCAGTACTTC. The chain has TRBV19 and TRBJ2-5; the match to TRBD2 covers 14 bases. The CDR3 spans 16 residues. Germline V lookup: CDR1 LNHDA, CDR2 SQIVND (reference sequence). Losses at the gene ends were 4 bases for V and 1 base for J; bases not matched to a gene: 2.

The chain carries TRBV27 and TRBJ1-1; D unclear. Germline assignment: CDR1 MNHEY and CDR2 SMNVEV (reference sequence). The ends were cut back, 1 base at V and 6 bases at J, with 12 bases in the middle. The CDR3 totals 14 residues. The CDR3 protein is CASSLFSGSPEAFF. The CDR3, as DNA: TGTGCCAGCAGTTTATTCTCTGGGAGCCCTGAAGCTTTCTTT.

The chain recombines TRBV18 with TRBJ1-5; 7 bases are a match to TRBD1. Germline values: CDR1 KGHSH, CDR2 LQKENI. After removal of 1 base from V and 4 bases from J, the junction contained 4 bases not matched to a gene. There are 15 residues in the CDR3. The CDR3 DNA reads as TGTGCCAGCTCACCACAGGGGGCGAGGAATCAGCCCCAGCATTTT. It is translated as CASSPQGARNQPQHF.

The count of this clone is one. The V gene is TRBV6-5, the J gene TRBJ1-1; a possible D gene is TRBD1 (5 bases). The CDR3 totals 14 residues. CDR1 MNHEY and CDR2 SVGAGI come from the germline V gene. Trimming stripped 5 bases from V and 5 bases from J, with 15 bases between. In DNA, the CDR3 is TGTGCCAGCAGTCCCAGGGTATTTAGAACTGAAGCTTTCTTT. This codes for CASSPRVFRTEAFF.

Turning to this clone: Other DNA sequences from this sample encode an identical CDR3 as well. The chain uses TRBV24-1 and TRBJ1-5; no firm D call. CDR3 size: 14 residues. Per germline, CDR1 KGHDR and CDR2 SFDVKD. V lost 0 bases, J lost 4 bases, and 6 bases lay in between. This chain's CDR3 is CATSDLSGNQPQHF. The CDR3 nucleotides read TGTGCCACCAGTGATTTGTCCGGGAATCAGCCCCAGCATTTT.

This sequence joins TRBV5-1 and TRBJ1-1; 10 nucleotides align to TRBD1. J was trimmed by 2 bases and V by 3 bases; bases with no gene match: 4. There are 15 residues in the CDR3. Germline values: CDR1 SGHRS, CDR2 YFSETQ. The CDR3 DNA sequence: TGCGCCAGCAGCTCTCGGACAGGGGGAAACACTGAAGCTTTCTTT. Protein product: CASSSRTGGNTEAFF.

The V gene is TRBV7-9, the J gene TRBJ2-7; TRBD1 matches at 9 bases. Losses at the gene ends were 5 bases for V and 7 bases for J; bases not matched to a gene: 9. The V gene's germline CDR1 is SEHNR and CDR2 FQNEAQ (reference sequence). The CDR3 runs 14 residues. CDR3 amino acids: CASSLGQGEEEQYF. The CDR3 DNA reads TGTGCCAGCAGCCTGGGACAGGGAGAGGAGGAGCAGTACTTC.